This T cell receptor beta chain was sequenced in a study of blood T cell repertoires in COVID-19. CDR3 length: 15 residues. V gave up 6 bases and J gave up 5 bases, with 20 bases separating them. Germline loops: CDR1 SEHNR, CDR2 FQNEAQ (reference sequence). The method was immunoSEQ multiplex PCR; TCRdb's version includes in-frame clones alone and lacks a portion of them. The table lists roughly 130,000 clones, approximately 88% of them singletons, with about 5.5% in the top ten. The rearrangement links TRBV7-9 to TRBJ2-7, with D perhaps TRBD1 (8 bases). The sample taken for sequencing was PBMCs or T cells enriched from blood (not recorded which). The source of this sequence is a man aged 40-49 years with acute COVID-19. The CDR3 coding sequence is TGTGCCAGCAGTTCCGGGGGGACAGGCGAACACGAGCAGTACTTC. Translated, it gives CASSSGGTGEHEQYF.